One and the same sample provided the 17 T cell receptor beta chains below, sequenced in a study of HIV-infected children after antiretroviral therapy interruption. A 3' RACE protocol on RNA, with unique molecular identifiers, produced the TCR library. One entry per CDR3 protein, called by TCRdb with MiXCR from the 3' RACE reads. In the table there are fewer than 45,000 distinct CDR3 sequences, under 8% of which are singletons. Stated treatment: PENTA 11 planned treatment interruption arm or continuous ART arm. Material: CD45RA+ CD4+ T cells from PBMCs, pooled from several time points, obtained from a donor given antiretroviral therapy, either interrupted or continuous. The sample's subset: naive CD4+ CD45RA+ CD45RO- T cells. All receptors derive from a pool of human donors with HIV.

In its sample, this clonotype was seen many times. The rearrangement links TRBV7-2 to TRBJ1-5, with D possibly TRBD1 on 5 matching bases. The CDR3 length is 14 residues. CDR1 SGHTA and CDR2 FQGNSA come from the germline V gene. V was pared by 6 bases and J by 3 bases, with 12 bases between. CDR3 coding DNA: TGTGCCAGCAGGGTAACAGGCATCAATCAGCCCCAGCATTTT. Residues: CASRVTGINQPQHF.

CDR3 sequence: CSQTSYNEQFF. The CDR3, as DNA: TGCAGCCAGACTAGCTACAATGAGCAGTTCTTC. The rearrangement links TRBV29-1 to TRBJ2-1; perhaps TRBD2 as D (6 bases). The V and J ends lost 8 bases and 3 bases respectively, with 8 bases between them. The CDR3 consists of 11 residues. Per germline, CDR1 SQVTM and CDR2 ANQGSEA.

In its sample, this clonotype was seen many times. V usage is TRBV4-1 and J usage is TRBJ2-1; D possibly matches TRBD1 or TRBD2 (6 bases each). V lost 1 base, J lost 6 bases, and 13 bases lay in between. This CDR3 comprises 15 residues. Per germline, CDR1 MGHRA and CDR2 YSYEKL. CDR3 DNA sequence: TGCGCCAGCAGCCAAGGAATGTGGGGGGCCAATGAGCAGTTCTTC. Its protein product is CASSQGMWGANEQFF.

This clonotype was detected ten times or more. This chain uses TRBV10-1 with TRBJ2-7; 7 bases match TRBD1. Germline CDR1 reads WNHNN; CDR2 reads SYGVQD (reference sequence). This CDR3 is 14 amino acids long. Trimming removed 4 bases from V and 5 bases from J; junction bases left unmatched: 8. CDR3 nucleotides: TGCGCCAGCAGTGTAAACAGGGGATTCGACGAGCAGTACTTC. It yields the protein CASSVNRGFDEQYF.

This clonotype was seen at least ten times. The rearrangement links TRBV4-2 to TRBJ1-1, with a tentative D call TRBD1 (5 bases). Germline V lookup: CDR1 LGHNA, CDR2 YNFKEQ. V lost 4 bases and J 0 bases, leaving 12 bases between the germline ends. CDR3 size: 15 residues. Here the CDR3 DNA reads TGTGCCAGCAGCCTAGAGACAGCGATGAACACTGAAGCTTTCTTT. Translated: CASSLETAMNTEAFF.

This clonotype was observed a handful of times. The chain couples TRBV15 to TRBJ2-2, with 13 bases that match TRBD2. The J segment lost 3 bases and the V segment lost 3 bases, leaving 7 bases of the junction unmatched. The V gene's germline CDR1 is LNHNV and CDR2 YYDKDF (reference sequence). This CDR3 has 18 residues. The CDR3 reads CATSSGLAGAWDTGELFF. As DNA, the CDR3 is TGTGCCACCAGCAGCGGACTAGCGGGAGCTTGGGACACCGGGGAGCTGTTTTTT.

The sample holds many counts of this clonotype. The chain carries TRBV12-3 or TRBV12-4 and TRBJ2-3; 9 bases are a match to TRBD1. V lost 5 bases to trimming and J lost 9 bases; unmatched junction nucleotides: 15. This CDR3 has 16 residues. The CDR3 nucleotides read TGTGCCAGCAGTCAGACAGGGGGAGCAGCACTTTCGACGCAGTATTTT. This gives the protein CASSQTGGAALSTQYF.

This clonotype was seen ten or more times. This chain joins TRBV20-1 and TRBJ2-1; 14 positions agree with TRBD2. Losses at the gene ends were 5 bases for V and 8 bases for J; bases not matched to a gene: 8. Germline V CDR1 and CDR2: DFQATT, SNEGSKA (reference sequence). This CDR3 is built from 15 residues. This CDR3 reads CSADMGLAGAYEQFF. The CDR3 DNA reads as TGCAGTGCTGATATGGGACTAGCGGGAGCCTATGAGCAGTTCTTC.

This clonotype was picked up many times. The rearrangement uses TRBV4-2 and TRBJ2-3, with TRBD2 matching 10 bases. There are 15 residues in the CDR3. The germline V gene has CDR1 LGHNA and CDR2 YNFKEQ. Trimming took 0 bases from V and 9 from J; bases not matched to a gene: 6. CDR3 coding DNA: TGTGCCAGCAGCCAAGATGACAGCGGGAGGGCCACGCAGTATTTT. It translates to CASSQDDSGRATQYF.

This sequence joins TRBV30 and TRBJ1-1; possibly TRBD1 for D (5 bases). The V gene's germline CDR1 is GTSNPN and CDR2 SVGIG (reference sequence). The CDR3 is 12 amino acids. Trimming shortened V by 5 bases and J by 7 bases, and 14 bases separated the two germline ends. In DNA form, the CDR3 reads TGTGCCTGGGCGACAGCGGAGTTTGAAGCTTTCTTT. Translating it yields CAWATAEFEAFF.

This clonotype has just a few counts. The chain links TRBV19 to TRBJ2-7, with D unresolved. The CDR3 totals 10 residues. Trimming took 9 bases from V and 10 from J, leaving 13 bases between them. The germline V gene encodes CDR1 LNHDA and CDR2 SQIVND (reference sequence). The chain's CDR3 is CASSHLEQYF. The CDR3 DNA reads TGTGCCAGCAGTCATCTTGAACAGTACTTC.

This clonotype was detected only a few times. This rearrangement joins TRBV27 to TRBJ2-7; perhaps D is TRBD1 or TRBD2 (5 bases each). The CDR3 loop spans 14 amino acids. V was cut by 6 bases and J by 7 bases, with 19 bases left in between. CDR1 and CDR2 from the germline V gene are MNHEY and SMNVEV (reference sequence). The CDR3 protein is CASSPWTGTGEQYF. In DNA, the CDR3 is TGTGCCAGCAGCCCATGGACCGGGACGGGAGAGCAGTACTTC.

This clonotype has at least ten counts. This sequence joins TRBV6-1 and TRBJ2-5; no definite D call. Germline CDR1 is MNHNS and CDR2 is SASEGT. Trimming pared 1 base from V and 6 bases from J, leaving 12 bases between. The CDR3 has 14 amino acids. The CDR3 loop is CASSEEAPAKTQYF. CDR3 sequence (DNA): TGTGCCAGCAGTGAAGAGGCCCCTGCCAAGACCCAGTACTTC.

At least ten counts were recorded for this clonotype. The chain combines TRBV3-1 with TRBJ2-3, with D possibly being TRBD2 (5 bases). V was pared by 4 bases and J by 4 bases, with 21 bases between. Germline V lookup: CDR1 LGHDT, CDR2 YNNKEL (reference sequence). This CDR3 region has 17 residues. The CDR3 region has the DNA TGTGCCAGCAGCCCCTTTGGCGCGGGCCTCCCTTCAGATACGCAGTATTTT. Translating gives CASSPFGAGLPSDTQYF.

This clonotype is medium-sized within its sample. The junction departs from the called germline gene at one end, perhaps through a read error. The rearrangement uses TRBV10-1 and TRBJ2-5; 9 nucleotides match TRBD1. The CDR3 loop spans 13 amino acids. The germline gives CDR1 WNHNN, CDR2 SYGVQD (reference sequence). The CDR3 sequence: CASSDRDRDTQYF. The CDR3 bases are TGTGCCAGCAGTGATCGGGACAGGGACACCCAGTACTTT.

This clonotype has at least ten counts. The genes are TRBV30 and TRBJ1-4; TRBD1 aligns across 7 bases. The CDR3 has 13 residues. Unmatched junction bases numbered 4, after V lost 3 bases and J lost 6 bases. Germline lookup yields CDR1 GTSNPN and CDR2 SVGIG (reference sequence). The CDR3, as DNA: TGTGCCTGGAGGACAGGGAAACATGAAAAACTGTTTTTT. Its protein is CAWRTGKHEKLFF.

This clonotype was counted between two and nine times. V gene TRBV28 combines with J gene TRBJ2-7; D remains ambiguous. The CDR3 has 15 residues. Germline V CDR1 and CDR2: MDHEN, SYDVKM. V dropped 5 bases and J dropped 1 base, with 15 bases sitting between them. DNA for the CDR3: TGTGCCAGCAGTCCCGCAGGCGGAAGTTCCTACGAGCAGTACTTC. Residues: CASSPAGGSSYEQYF.